This T cell receptor beta chain comes out of a study of early T cells in non-severe SARS-CoV-2 infection. Study summary: Chains stayed unpaired after sequencing of bulk RNA from unsorted whole blood. Study results and caveats: In VDJdb matching, anti-spike CD8 responses were favored while private and CD4 specificities went missing.

As regards this clonotype: The antigen is unknown.

The V end lost 7 bases, the J end lost 2 bases, and 9 bases lay between the germline ends. Germline V CDR1 and CDR2: SNHLY, FYNNEI. The CDR3 sequence is 12 residues long. Separate cDNA molecules each had unique molecular identifiers attached to them. TCRdb re-called the 5' RACE reads with MiXCR, one entry per CDR3 protein. The sample holds some 40,000 distinct CDR3 sequences, around 4.6% seen once. Sequenced: whole blood. The sequence was collected from an adult who was a healthcare worker with PCR-confirmed SARS-CoV-2 infection or an uninfected control (not recorded which). The chain couples TRBV2 to TRBJ2-7; TRBD1 is a possible D gene (5 bases). The DNA of the CDR3 is TGTGCCAGCAAGACAGAGACCTACGAGCAGTACTTC. Its translation is CASKTETYEQYF.